A single sample is the source of the 27 T cell receptor beta chains below, sequenced in a study of regulatory T cells in long-lasting Graves disease. Described time point: newly diagnosed GD, antithyroid drugs for less than 3 months. RNA from PBMCs was the source of the TCR library. Assembly of TCR beta libraries relied on iRepertoire HTBI primers together with Arm-PCR of CDR3 regions. One entry per CDR3 protein, called by TCRdb with MiXCR from the multiplex PCR reads. The sample holds approximately 470,000 distinct CDR3 sequences, 15% to 20% seen once. These same data were also listed under a study on T cells in Graves' hyperthyroidism and ophthalmopathy.

This material consisted of peripheral blood mononuclear cells (PBMCs), taken at new diagnosis, from a patient treated with antithyroid drugs. The receptors stem from a man between 40 and 49 years old with Graves disease.

This clonotype came up many times. The CDR3 is CAWRTDPNTGELFF. The CDR3 nucleotides read TGTGCCTGGAGGACAGACCCGAACACCGGGGAGCTGTTTTTT. The chain recombines TRBV30 with TRBJ2-2, with D tentatively TRBD1 (5 bases). The germline gives CDR1 GTSNPN, CDR2 SVGIG (reference sequence). The CDR3 sequence is 14 residues long. V was pared by 3 bases and J by 0 bases, with 8 bases between.

The CDR3 nucleotides are TGCGCCAGCAGTTCGGGGAAGAACACTGAAGCTTTCTTT. It is translated as CASSSGKNTEAFF. The V call is TRBV5-1, the J call TRBJ1-1; D ambiguous. Germline CDR1 is SGHRS and CDR2 is YFSETQ. V shed 5 bases and J shed 1 base, with 9 bases lying between them. CDR3 size: 13 residues.

The table lists this clonotype with many counts. This sequence joins TRBV12-3 or TRBV12-4 and TRBJ2-7, with D maybe TRBD2 (5 bases). There are 14 residues in the CDR3. The germline V and J ends were trimmed by 7 bases and 1 base, with 14 bases remaining between them. CDR3 protein: CASNPTRGSYEQYF. DNA of the CDR3: TGTGCCAGCAATCCGACGAGAGGGTCCTACGAGCAGTACTTC.

At least ten counts were recorded for this clonotype. The chain links TRBV6-1 to TRBJ2-2, with TRBD2 matching over 7 bases. Germline-derived CDR1 and CDR2 are MNHNS and SASEGT. V shed 10 bases and J 5 bases; nucleotides not matched to a gene: 13. This CDR3 region has 15 residues. CDR3 region: CATRQWGAGTGELFF. CDR3 DNA sequence: TGTGCCACCAGACAGTGGGGAGCGGGGACCGGGGAGCTGTTTTTT.

Comment on this clonotype: This may come from a read error, since a much larger clone is one base off. The gene calls are TRBV13 and TRBJ2-1, with D unresolved. The length of the CDR3 is 12 residues. CDR1 and CDR2 from the germline V gene are PRHDT and FYEKMQ (reference sequence). CDR3 in DNA: TGTGCCAGCAGCCCCGTATACAATGAGCAGCTCTTC. Amino acid sequence: CASSPVYNEQLF.

On this clonotype itself: A read error is possible here, since a much larger clone lies one base away. V gene TRBV20-1 combines with J gene TRBJ1-5; the D is unclear. CDR3 size: 15 residues. Germline CDR1 reads DFQATT; CDR2 reads SNEGSKA (reference sequence). V lost 0 bases to trimming and J lost 9 bases, with 18 bases between them. CDR3 in DNA: TGCAGTGCTAGAGACCCCGAGGGCTCGGGCCGGCCCCAGCATTTT. Its translation: CSARDPEGSGRPQHF.

This clonotype was detected many times. The chain is built from TRBV5-1 and TRBJ2-2; 9 bases fit TRBD2. Germline values: CDR1 SGHRS, CDR2 YFSETQ. Germline trimming cut 8 bases from V and 0 bases from J; bases unmatched to any gene: 5. There are 15 residues in the CDR3. This CDR3 reads CASHTSGPNTGELFF. CDR3 nucleotide sequence: TGCGCCAGTCATACTAGCGGGCCGAACACCGGGGAGCTGTTTTTT.

This clonotype was recorded at least ten times. This rearrangement joins TRBV12-3 or TRBV12-4 to TRBJ2-7; D ambiguous. The V end was cut by 4 bases, the J end by 2 bases, with 12 bases between. This CDR3 comprises 14 residues. The DNA for the CDR3 is TGTGCCAGCAGTTCCTACATTGCGACCTACGAGCAGTACTTC. This codes for CASSSYIATYEQYF.

The chain combines TRBV24-1 with TRBJ2-7, with 7 bases fitting TRBD2. J gave up 2 bases and V 9 bases, and 6 bases lay outside the gene matches. CDR1 and CDR2 from the germline V gene are KGHDR and SFDVKD. The CDR3 contains 13 residues. CDR3 coding DNA: TGTGCCACCTCCTCTAGCGGCGCCTACGAGCAGTACTTC. It yields the protein CATSSSGAYEQYF.

This clonotype was picked up many times. V usage is TRBV27 and J usage is TRBJ2-1, with D hard to call. Looked up from germline, CDR1 is MNHEY and CDR2 is SMNVEV (reference sequence). Trimming left V 5 bases short and J 1 base short, with 18 bases between. The CDR3 runs 17 residues. As DNA, the CDR3 is TGTGCCAGCAGTAGACAACAGCTGCCAGTATCCTACAATGAGCAGTTCTTC. It encodes CASSRQQLPVSYNEQFF.

This chain uses TRBV30 with TRBJ2-1; 7 bases line up with TRBD2. The V segment lost 4 bases and the J segment 4 bases; nucleotides outside the gene matches: 10. The V gene's germline CDR1 is GTSNPN and CDR2 SVGIG (reference sequence). This CDR3 region has 15 residues. This CDR3 is CAWNPWGGGYNEQFF. The DNA for the CDR3 is TGTGCCTGGAACCCATGGGGCGGGGGATACAATGAGCAGTTCTTC. Variable domain in full (rest from reference TRBV30 and TRBJ2-1): SQTIHQWPATLVQPVGSPLSLECTVEGTSNPNLYWYRQAAGRGLQLLFYSVGIGQISSEVPQNLSASRPQDRQFILSSKKLLLSDSGFYLCAWNPWGGGYNEQFFGPGTRLTVL.

The V call is TRBV6-2 or TRBV6-3, the J call TRBJ2-1, with TRBD2 matching 13 bases. Trimming removed 6 bases from V and 10 bases from J; junction bases left unmatched: 15. There are 17 residues in the CDR3. Germline values: CDR1 MNHEY, CDR2 SVGEGT. The CDR3 protein is CASRTSPGTSGKREQFF. CDR3 DNA: TGTGCCAGCAGAACTTCACCCGGGACTAGCGGGAAGCGGGAGCAGTTCTTC.

This clonotype was seen ten or more times. The chain has TRBV18 and TRBJ2-7; D possibly corresponds to TRBD2 (5 bases). There are 13 residues in the CDR3. Per germline, CDR1 KGHSH and CDR2 LQKENI. The ends were cut back, 2 bases at V and 2 bases at J, with 7 bases in the middle. The CDR3 is CASSPRTPYEQYF. CDR3 nucleotides: TGTGCCAGCTCACCAAGGACTCCCTACGAGCAGTACTTC.

V is TRBV2 and J is TRBJ2-7; a possible D gene is TRBD1 (5 bases). The CDR3 covers 13 residues. V was trimmed by 6 bases and J by 0 bases, leaving 9 bases between them. Germline lookup yields CDR1 SNHLY and CDR2 FYNNEI. The CDR3 is CASRLDISYEQYF. The CDR3 DNA reads TGTGCCAGCAGACTGGACATCTCCTACGAGCAGTACTTC.

This clonotype was seen ten or more times. This chain links TRBV27 with TRBJ2-1; TRBD2 matches at 10 bases. The CDR3 loop spans 14 amino acids. Losses at the gene ends were 4 bases for V and 7 bases for J; bases not matched to a gene: 4. Germline V gene sequence: CDR1 MNHEY, CDR2 SMNVEV (reference sequence). The CDR3 nucleotides are TGTGCCAGCAGTTCGGGACTAGCGAGGAATGAGCAGTTCTTC. Protein product: CASSSGLARNEQFF.

This clonotype was found many times. The genes are TRBV20-1 and TRBJ1-2; 9 bases match TRBD1. CDR1 and CDR2 (germline): DFQATT, SNEGSKA (reference sequence). The CDR3 is made up of 17 amino acids. Germline trimming cut 0 bases from V and 4 bases from J; bases unmatched to any gene: 12. CDR3 sequence (DNA): TGCAGTGCTAGAGATCTTTTTGAGGGACAGGGAGCCTATGGCTACACCTTC. This encodes CSARDLFEGQGAYGYTF.

This clonotype showed up just a few times. The gene calls are TRBV28 and TRBJ1-6, with no clear D. The germline gives CDR1 MDHEN, CDR2 SYDVKM. V shed 2 bases and J shed 11 bases, with 7 bases lying between them. There are 12 residues in the CDR3. As DNA, the CDR3 is TGTGCCAGCAGTTTAACCGGGGCACCCCTCCACTTT. Translated: CASSLTGAPLHF. Variable domain in full (rest from reference TRBV28 and TRBJ1-6): DVKVTQSSRYLVKRTGEKVFLECVQDMDHENMFWYRQDPGLGLRLIYFSYDVKMKEKGDIPEGYSVSREKKERFSLILESASTNQTSMYLCASSLTGAPLHFGNGTRLTVT.

The chain carries TRBV19 and TRBJ2-5; 7 bases agree with TRBD2. The CDR3 loop spans 13 amino acids. Germline loops: CDR1 LNHDA, CDR2 SQIVND (reference sequence). V lost 8 bases, J lost 4 bases, and 7 bases stayed unmatched. The CDR3 protein is CASSGVAGETQYF. The CDR3 nucleotides are TGTGCCAGTTCGGGGGTAGCGGGAGAGACCCAGTACTTC.

This clonotype was picked up many times. V gene TRBV13 combines with J gene TRBJ2-7; 11 nucleotides align to TRBD2. Trimming took 5 bases from V and 6 from J; bases not matched to a gene: 9. Germline CDR1 is PRHDT and CDR2 is FYEKMQ (reference sequence). CDR3 size: 15 residues. CDR3 loop: CASSEIAGGPGEQYF. The CDR3, as DNA: TGTGCCAGCAGCGAAATAGCGGGAGGGCCGGGCGAGCAGTACTTC.

Worth noting for this clonotype: One end of the junction varies from germline; a read error may be responsible. The chain recombines TRBV27 with TRBJ2-2, with D possibly being TRBD1 (5 bases). There are 16 residues in the CDR3. Per germline, CDR1 MNHEY and CDR2 SMNVEV (reference sequence). CDR3 coding DNA: TGTGCCGGCAGTTTATACGAGATACAGGACACCGGGGAGCTGTTTTTT. Protein product: CAGSLYEIQDTGELFF.

This clonotype was detected only a few times. The chain links TRBV7-9 to TRBJ2-1; TRBD2 matches 9 bases. V shed 6 bases, J shed 4 bases, and the junction held 4 bases outside the gene matches. The CDR3 spans 14 residues. Germline loops: CDR1 SEHNR, CDR2 FQNEAQ (reference sequence). CDR3 nucleotides: TGTGCCAGCAGTGGCGGGAGGGATTACAATGAGCAGTTCTTC. Translating it yields CASSGGRDYNEQFF.

This clonotype was picked up a small number of times. The chain carries TRBV7-8 and TRBJ2-7; 9 bases agree with TRBD2. The CDR3 has 17 amino acids. With V trimmed by 5 bases and J by 3 bases, 14 bases remained unmatched. From germline, CDR1 is SGHVS and CDR2 FQNEAQ. The CDR3 sequence is CASSPSASSGTSYEQYF. CDR3 DNA sequence: TGTGCCAGCAGCCCTAGCGCATCTAGCGGGACGAGCTACGAGCAGTACTTC. Using reference TRBV7-8 and TRBJ2-7 for the parts outside the CDR3, the full variable domain is GAGVSQSPRYKVAKRGQDVALRCDPISGHVSLFWYQQALGQGPEFLTYFQNEAQLDKSGLPSDRFFAERPEGSVSTLKIQRTQQEDSAVYLCASSPSASSGTSYEQYFGPGTRLTVT.

Of note for this clonotype: A much larger clone differs from this one at a single base, so this may be a read error. The rearrangement joins TRBV6-1 to TRBJ2-2; 10 nucleotides agree with TRBD2. Germline V gives CDR1 MNHNS, CDR2 SASEGT. Germline trimming cut 7 bases from V and 1 base from J; bases unmatched to any gene: 6. The CDR3 runs to 16 residues. The CDR3 nucleotides read TGTGCCAGCAATGGAACTAGCGGGGTGAACACCGGGGAGCTGTTTTTT. Encoded protein: CASNGTSGVNTGELFF.

This clonotype occurred a few times. This sequence joins TRBV24-1 and TRBJ2-3, with D uncertain. V was clipped by 4 bases and J by 2 bases, with 15 bases between them. The CDR3 spans 16 residues. Per the germline V gene, CDR1 is KGHDR and CDR2 is SFDVKD. The CDR3 region has the DNA TGTGCCACCAGTGAGGGGAAGACGGTTTCCACAGATACGCAGTATTTT. Translated, it gives CATSEGKTVSTDTQYF.

This clonotype was picked up many times. The chain couples TRBV28 to TRBJ2-1, with 7 bases identical to TRBD2. Per the germline V gene, CDR1 is MDHEN and CDR2 is SYDVKM. CDR3 size: 15 residues. J was trimmed by 1 base and V by 8 bases; bases with no gene match: 8. Written as DNA, the CDR3 is TGTGCCAGCGTTCGAGTGGGAGGGTCCTACAATGAGCAGTTCTTC. Protein sequence: CASVRVGGSYNEQFF.

The table lists this clonotype with many counts. The chain employs TRBV27 and TRBJ2-3; TRBD1 or TRBD2 may be the D gene (5 bases each). Deletions cut 1 base from V and 7 bases from J, with 21 bases between. This CDR3 spans 17 amino acids. Germline V CDR1 and CDR2: MNHEY, SMNVEV (reference sequence). CDR3 loop: CASSLYGTVNSMNTQYF. In DNA form, the CDR3 reads TGTGCCAGCAGTTTATATGGGACGGTCAATTCAATGAATACGCAGTATTTT.

The chain carries TRBV29-1 and TRBJ2-5; D ambiguous. This CDR3 contains 13 residues. The germline V gene encodes CDR1 SQVTM and CDR2 ANQGSEA. V was clipped by 7 bases and J by 1 base, with 13 bases between them. The CDR3: CSGRRRGQETQYF. CDR3 nucleotides: TGCAGCGGCCGCCGGAGAGGCCAAGAGACCCAGTACTTC.